These 30 T cell receptor beta chains were all obtained from the same sample, sequenced in a study of T cells in tuberculosis. Data came from immunoSEQ multiplex PCR; TCRdb stores just in-frame clones and leaves some out. The top ten clones hold approximately 14% of a sample with about 20,000 clones, more than 80% of them seen once. Sequenced: PBMCs. The source is a donor between 10 and 35 years old with latent tuberculosis or without tuberculosis infection.

This clone was seen a single time. The chain is built from TRBV2 and TRBJ1-6; weak D call: TRBD1 (5 bases). Germline V CDR1 and CDR2: SNHLY, FYNNEI. The CDR3 totals 15 residues. The V end lost 7 bases, the J end lost 6 bases, and 16 bases lay between the germline ends. The CDR3 is CASKGPPDPNSPLHF. CDR3 coding DNA: TGTGCCAGCAAGGGGCCGCCTGACCCTAATTCACCCCTCCACTTT.

The chain couples TRBV30 to TRBJ2-7; 9 bases fit TRBD1. This CDR3 region has 17 residues. The junction had 12 bases not matched to a gene; V was cut back by 0 bases and J by 3 bases. Germline V lookup: CDR1 GTSNPN, CDR2 SVGIG (reference sequence). CDR3 DNA: TGTGCCTGGAGTGTATTCGCCGGGACAGGGAGATTCTACGAGCAGTACTTC. Translated: CAWSVFAGTGRFYEQYF.

V and J are TRBV11-2 and TRBJ2-7; D might be TRBD1 (6 bases). The V gene lost 1 base and the J gene lost 5 bases, with 12 bases spanning the gap. Germline loops: CDR1 SGHAT, CDR2 FQNNGV. This CDR3 contains 14 residues. CDR3 sequence (DNA): TGTGCCAGCAGCTTAGCCGACAGGCTCGACGAGCAGTACTTC. It specifies CASSLADRLDEQYF.

The chain employs TRBV5-6 and TRBJ1-4, with no clear D. Germline loops: CDR1 SGHDT, CDR2 YYEEEE. The CDR3 sequence is 14 residues long. The V end was cut by 6 bases, the J end by 5 bases, with 14 bases between. The CDR3 nucleotides are TGTGCCAGCACCACGGATGACAACAATGAAAAACTGTTTTTT. Its translation is CASTTDDNNEKLFF.

This clone has just one count. CDR3 coding DNA: TGTGCCAGCAGTGAAGGGACAGTCTTCTACGAGCAGTACTTC. It translates to CASSEGTVFYEQYF. This chain connects TRBV2 to TRBJ2-7, with D possibly TRBD1 on 6 matching bases. The CDR3 covers 14 residues. The ends were cut back, 1 base at V and 3 bases at J, with 10 bases in the middle. Germline V gene sequence: CDR1 SNHLY, CDR2 FYNNEI.

The DNA of the CDR3 is TGTGCCAGTAGTCTCCGAGCGGGGGCCGCCTACGAGCAGTACTTC. Translation gives CASSLRAGAAYEQYF. The chain employs TRBV19 and TRBJ2-7; 8 nucleotides agree with TRBD2. The CDR3 has 15 residues. The trim removed 5 bases at V and 2 bases at J, leaving 8 bases unmatched. CDR1 is LNHDA and CDR2 is SQIVND in the germline V gene (reference sequence).

DNA of the CDR3: TGTGCCAGCAGCCCCAGGGGATTCTATGGCTACACCTTC. It is translated as CASSPRGFYGYTF. This chain connects TRBV5-8 to TRBJ1-2; possibly TRBD1 for D (6 bases). The CDR3 consists of 13 residues. Germline lookup yields CDR1 SGHTS and CDR2 YDEGEE. Trimming cost V 4 bases and J 4 bases, with 11 bases left between them.

The rearrangement joins TRBV19 to TRBJ2-1; D is uncertain. Trimming took 2 bases from V and 10 from J, leaving 9 bases between them. This CDR3 region has 12 residues. CDR1 and CDR2 from the germline V gene are LNHDA and SQIVND (reference sequence). The CDR3 DNA follows: TGTGCCAGTAGTATAATTCCCTCCGAGCAGTTCTTC. This gives the protein CASSIIPSEQFF.

The gene calls are TRBV5-4 and TRBJ2-1, with 10 bases lining up with TRBD2. This CDR3 is 14 amino acids long. CDR1 is SGHNT, CDR2 YYREEE, per germline (reference sequence). V was clipped by 4 bases and J by 2 bases; unmatched bases: 0. The CDR3 DNA is TGTGCCAGCAGCAGCGGGGGGGCCTACAATGAGCAGTTCTTC. The encoded protein is CASSSGGAYNEQFF.

J is TRBJ2-5 and V is TRBV5-1; D might be TRBD2 (5 bases). Per germline, CDR1 SGHRS and CDR2 YFSETQ. Trimming stripped 0 bases from V and 7 bases from J, with 13 bases between. CDR3 size: 14 residues. CDR3 bases: TGCGCCAGCAGCTTGGGGTACGGTGGAGGGACCCAGTACTTC. Amino acids: CASSLGYGGGTQYF.

The chain carries TRBV5-1 and TRBJ2-3; a possible D gene is TRBD2 (7 bases). CDR3 size: 17 residues. CDR1 and CDR2 (germline): SGHRS, YFSETQ. Trimming pared 3 bases from V and 3 bases from J, leaving 20 bases between. CDR3 DNA sequence: TGCGCCAGCAGCTGGGGACAAGGATCGGGGGGAACAGATACGCAGTATTTT. It translates to CASSWGQGSGGTDTQYF.

This clone appeared a single time. CDR3 in DNA: TGCGCCAGCAGCCAAGTACGAGCGTCGGGAGAGACCCAGTACTTC. Translating gives CASSQVRASGETQYF. The rearrangement uses TRBV4-1 and TRBJ2-5; no definite D call. V was pared by 1 base and J by 4 bases, with 13 bases between. This CDR3 region has 15 residues. Germline V lookup: CDR1 MGHRA, CDR2 YSYEKL.

The chain uses TRBV4-1 and TRBJ1-3; unclear D gene. Germline V CDR1 and CDR2: MGHRA, YSYEKL. The ends were cut back, 3 bases at V and 0 bases at J, with 12 bases in the middle. This CDR3 contains 16 residues. The chain's CDR3 is CASSHPGRDSGNTIYF. As DNA, the CDR3 is TGCGCCAGCAGCCATCCCGGACGGGACTCTGGAAACACCATATATTTT.

CDR3 loop: CASSLGGTDYEQYF. The CDR3 DNA reads as TGTGCCAGCAGTTTAGGCGGGACCGACTACGAGCAGTACTTC. The chain couples TRBV27 to TRBJ2-7; possibly TRBD2 for D (6 bases). The CDR3 extends over 14 amino acids. The germline CDR1 and CDR2 sequences are MNHEY and SMNVEV (reference sequence). V was trimmed by 2 bases and J by 3 bases, leaving 11 bases between them.

CDR3 nucleotides: TGTGCCAGCAGTGGGCGGGACAGGGTGAACTATGGCTACACCTTC. Translation gives CASSGRDRVNYGYTF. The chain links TRBV6-1 to TRBJ1-2, with TRBD1 matching 9 bases. V shed 4 bases and J 2 bases; nucleotides not matched to a gene: 5. This CDR3 comprises 15 residues. In germline, CDR1 is MNHNS, CDR2 SASEGT.

Notes on this clone: Germline and junction disagree at one end, which may indicate a read error. The J gene is TRBJ2-3, the V gene TRBV27, with 12 bases matching TRBD2. Germline lookup yields CDR1 MNHEY and CDR2 SMNVEV (reference sequence). The length of the CDR3 is 14 residues. CDR3 coding DNA: TGTGCCAGCAGTCGCCGCGGACTAGCGGGGTTTCACCATTTT. This sequence encodes CASSRRGLAGFHHF.

The chain uses TRBV4-3 and TRBJ2-1, with D maybe TRBD2 (6 bases). CDR1 is LGHNA, CDR2 YSLEER, per germline. This CDR3 has 16 residues. V lost 0 bases, J lost 0 bases, and 9 bases lay in between. In DNA, the CDR3 is TGCGCCAGCAGCCAAGAAGCGGGCTCCTCCTACAATGAGCAGTTCTTC. Protein product: CASSQEAGSSYNEQFF.

The chain has TRBV6-1 and TRBJ2-6, with 8 nucleotides matching TRBD1. This CDR3 is built from 19 residues. Germline trimming cut 4 bases from V and 1 base from J; bases unmatched to any gene: 12. The germline V gene encodes CDR1 MNHNS and CDR2 SASEGT. The CDR3 loop reads CASSVFPGQASSGANVLTF. The CDR3 DNA reads TGTGCCAGCAGTGTTTTTCCGGGACAGGCCTCATCTGGGGCCAACGTCCTGACTTTC.

V usage is TRBV19 and J usage is TRBJ1-5; 8 bases line up with TRBD1. CDR1 and CDR2 (germline): LNHDA, SQIVND (reference sequence). Trimming took 6 bases from V and 6 from J; bases not matched to a gene: 19. The CDR3 spans 18 residues. CDR3 in amino acids: CASRSLPNTGTGLQPQHF. The CDR3, as DNA: TGTGCCAGTAGGTCACTACCCAATACGGGGACAGGCCTTCAGCCCCAGCATTTT.

The V and J genes are TRBV5-1 and TRBJ2-2, with 10 nucleotides matching TRBD1. The junction had 2 bases not matched to a gene; V was cut back by 0 bases and J by 6 bases. The CDR3 length is 15 residues. Germline CDR1 is SGHRS and CDR2 is YFSETQ. CDR3 region: CASSLGDRGAGELFF. The CDR3 nucleotides are TGCGCCAGCAGCTTGGGGGACAGGGGAGCCGGGGAGCTGTTTTTT.

The chain recombines TRBV15 with TRBJ1-4, with 7 bases matching TRBD1. Germline lookup yields CDR1 LNHNV and CDR2 YYDKDF (reference sequence). The CDR3 runs to 13 residues. The junction had 3 bases not matched to a gene; V was cut back by 3 bases and J by 8 bases. Here the CDR3 DNA reads TGTGCCACCAGCAGCGGGACAGCCGAAAAACTGTTTTTT. It encodes CATSSGTAEKLFF.

J is TRBJ2-7 and V is TRBV28; TRBD1 matches 11 bases. The length of the CDR3 is 15 residues. Germline-derived CDR1 and CDR2 are MDHEN and SYDVKM. V was pared by 5 bases and J by 6 bases, with 9 bases of the junction left unmatched. The CDR3: CASSPGDRGITEQYF. DNA of the CDR3: TGTGCCAGCAGTCCGGGGGACAGGGGGATAACCGAGCAGTACTTC.

V is TRBV4-2 and J is TRBJ2-2; maybe TRBD2 (5 bases). Germline loops: CDR1 LGHNA, CDR2 YNFKEQ. The germline V and J ends were trimmed by 1 base and 4 bases, with 10 bases remaining between them. The CDR3 contains 15 residues. CDR3 sequence reads: CASSQVRVSTGELFF. CDR3 DNA sequence: TGTGCCAGCAGCCAAGTGAGGGTGAGCACCGGGGAGCTGTTTTTT.

This clone was picked up a small number of times. The CDR3 protein is CASSDSLAGEQYF. The CDR3 DNA is TGTGCCAGCAGTGACTCACTAGCGGGCGAGCAGTACTTC. The chain is built from TRBV6-4 and TRBJ2-7; 9 bases are a match to TRBD2. Germline CDR1 reads MRHNA; CDR2 reads SNTAGT. V lost 0 bases and J lost 6; bases outside the gene matches: 0. The CDR3 is 13 amino acids.

The chain employs TRBV13 and TRBJ2-7; no definite D call. The germline V and J ends were trimmed by 5 bases and 7 bases, with 12 bases remaining between them. Germline CDR1 PRHDT, CDR2 FYEKMQ (reference sequence). There are 12 residues in the CDR3. The DNA for the CDR3 is TGTGCCAGCAGCCCTCGCCCCCGGGAGCAGTACTTC. Translated, it gives CASSPRPREQYF.

CDR3 coding DNA: TGTGCCTGGAGTCTAGGAGAGACCCAGTACTTC. Encoded protein: CAWSLGETQYF. This chain connects TRBV30 to TRBJ2-5; D gene ambiguous. Trimming left V 2 bases short and J 4 bases short, with 5 bases between. The length of the CDR3 is 11 residues. Germline V CDR1 and CDR2: GTSNPN, SVGIG (reference sequence). The variable domain in full, completed from reference TRBV30 and TRBJ2-5, reads SQTIHQWPATLVQPVGSPLSLECTVEGTSNPNLYWYRQAAGRGLQLLFYSVGIGQISSEVPQNLSASRPQDRQFILSSKKLLLSDSGFYLCAWSLGETQYFGPGTRLLVL.

CDR3 DNA sequence: TGCAGCGTTGAAGGCCGCCGGGACAGGGCTTACAATGAGCAGTTCTTC. Amino acids: CSVEGRRDRAYNEQFF. V usage is TRBV29-1 and J usage is TRBJ2-1, with 9 bases that match TRBD1. This CDR3 is 16 amino acids long. Trimming took 1 base from V and 4 from J; bases not matched to a gene: 8. The V gene's germline CDR1 is SQVTM and CDR2 ANQGSEA.

This chain connects TRBV4-1 to TRBJ2-1; 12 nucleotides agree with TRBD2. Germline V CDR1 and CDR2: MGHRA, YSYEKL. V shed 3 bases, J shed 4 bases, and the junction held 4 bases outside the gene matches. The CDR3 sequence is 16 residues long. In DNA form, the CDR3 reads TGCGCCAGCAGCCAGTTTACTAGCGGGGGGTACAATGAGCAGTTCTTC. Amino acid sequence: CASSQFTSGGYNEQFF.

This clone turned up a few times. The chain couples TRBV10-1 to TRBJ2-2, with 7 bases aligning to TRBD1. This CDR3 spans 15 amino acids. The junction had 8 bases not matched to a gene; V was cut back by 5 bases and J by 5 bases. In germline, CDR1 is WNHNN, CDR2 SYGVQD (reference sequence). The chain's CDR3 is CASSRNRGRTGELFF. The DNA of the CDR3 is TGCGCCAGCAGTAGAAACAGGGGCCGGACCGGGGAGCTGTTTTTT.

The chain recombines TRBV7-2 with TRBJ2-1; 7 nucleotides align to TRBD2. The CDR3 length is 17 residues. CDR1 SGHTA and CDR2 FQGNSA come from the germline V gene. V shed 1 base and J 2 bases; nucleotides not matched to a gene: 8. CDR3 sequence: CASSLDVAGDPYNEQFF. CDR3 DNA: TGTGCCAGCAGCTTAGATGTGGCGGGGGACCCCTACAATGAGCAGTTCTTC.